A single sample is the source of the 29 T cell receptor beta chains below, sequenced in a study of blood T cell repertoires in COVID-19. Sequencing was performed with immunoSEQ multiplex PCR; in TCRdb, only in-frame clones are kept and a portion is missing. The repertoire holds 300,000 to 400,000 clones, with roughly 90% as singletons. The sequenced sample consisted of peripheral blood. The receptors come from a woman aged 45-60 years with active or convalescent COVID-19.

The chain recombines TRBV6-4 with TRBJ2-3; 7 bases agree with TRBD1. Germline V CDR1 and CDR2: MRHNA, SNTAGT. Losses at the gene ends were 5 bases for V and 1 base for J; bases not matched to a gene: 6. This CDR3 is built from 15 residues. The CDR3 DNA reads as TGTGCCAGCAGTACAAACGGACAGGGCACAGATACGCAGTATTTT. Encoded protein: CASSTNGQGTDTQYF.

The chain recombines TRBV27 with TRBJ1-4; TRBD1 matches at 7 bases. This CDR3 contains 15 residues. Germline V gene sequence: CDR1 MNHEY, CDR2 SMNVEV (reference sequence). Trimming at V came to 6 bases and at J to 0 bases, leaving 4 bases not matched to a gene. This CDR3 is CASSQGTATNEKLFF. CDR3 in DNA: TGTGCCAGCAGCCAAGGGACAGCAACTAATGAAAAACTGTTTTTT.

The rearrangement uses TRBV9 and TRBJ1-3, with D perhaps TRBD1 (6 bases). V was trimmed by 7 bases and J by 0 bases, leaving 17 bases between them. The length of the CDR3 is 16 residues. Germline V gene lookup returns CDR1 SGDLS and CDR2 YYNGEE. CDR3 bases: TGTGCCAGCGATAACAGGGATTCTTACTCTGGAAACACCATATATTTT. Translation: CASDNRDSYSGNTIYF.

This clone was detected only a few times. This chain joins TRBV18 and TRBJ1-5, with D maybe TRBD1 (6 bases). CDR3 size: 15 residues. CDR1 and CDR2 (germline): KGHSH, LQKENI. Trimming removed 3 bases from V and 0 bases from J, with 9 bases in between. DNA for the CDR3: TGTGCCAGCTCACCGGACAGTTATAGCAATCAGCCCCAGCATTTT. Amino acid sequence: CASSPDSYSNQPQHF. The full variable domain, its missing parts supplied by reference TRBV18 and TRBJ1-5, is NAGVMQNPRHLVRRRGQEARLRCSPMKGHSHVYWYRQLPEEGLKFMVYLQKENIIDESGMPKERFSAEFPKEGPSILRIQQVVRGDSAAYFCASSPDSYSNQPQHFGDGTRLSIL.

In DNA, the CDR3 is TGTGCCAGCAGCGTAGAATCCAGCTCTGGAAACACCATATATTTT. Its protein is CASSVESSSGNTIYF. The chain recombines TRBV9 with TRBJ1-3; D is undetermined. The CDR3 is 15 amino acids. Trimming took 0 bases from V and 0 from J, leaving 7 bases between them. Germline CDR1 and CDR2: SGDLS and YYNGEE. Full variable domain (rest looked up from reference TRBV9 and TRBJ1-3): DSGVTQTPKHLITATGQRVTLRCSPRSGDLSVYWYQQSLDQGLQFLIQYYNGEERAKGNILERFSAQQFPDLHSELNLSSLELGDSALYFCASSVESSSGNTIYFGEGSWLTVV.

The rearrangement uses TRBV7-3 and TRBJ2-3, with D tentatively TRBD1 (5 bases). V was pared by 5 bases and J by 2 bases, with 14 bases between. This CDR3 is built from 15 residues. CDR1 SGHTA and CDR2 FQGTGA come from the germline V gene. For the CDR3, the DNA is TGTGCCAGCAGCATGAGACAGAGTTCCACAGATACGCAGTATTTT. It specifies CASSMRQSSTDTQYF.

The chain carries TRBV5-4 and TRBJ2-3; TRBD2 agrees at 11 bases. V was clipped by 2 bases and J by 2 bases; unmatched bases: 7. CDR3 length: 17 amino acids. The germline CDR1 and CDR2 sequences are SGHNT and YYREEE (reference sequence). The CDR3 protein is CASSLRLAGSATDTQYF. The CDR3 DNA is TGTGCCAGCAGCTTAAGACTAGCGGGATCCGCCACAGATACGCAGTATTTT. The entire variable domain, with the rest obtained from reference TRBV5-4 and TRBJ2-3, is as follows: ETGVTQSPTHLIKTRGQQVTLRCSSQSGHNTVSWYQQALGQGPQFIFQYYREEENGRGNFPPRFSGLQFPNYSSELNVNALELDDSALYLCASSLRLAGSATDTQYFGPGTRLTVL.

The sample holds one count of this clone. The chain recombines TRBV2 with TRBJ1-2, with TRBD1 identical over 11 bases. This CDR3 has 15 amino acids. The ends lost 7 bases at V and 0 bases at J; junction bases unmatched: 4. CDR1 is SNHLY and CDR2 is FYNNEI in the germline V gene. CDR3 nucleotides: TGTGCCAGCACCCGGGACAGGGGGACTAACTATGGCTACACCTTC. This gives the protein CASTRDRGTNYGYTF.

As regards this clone: The germline gene is not matched at one end of the junction; a read error may be the cause. V gene TRBV7-9 combines with J gene TRBJ2-1; 8 positions agree with TRBD1. This CDR3 is built from 13 residues. The germline CDR1 and CDR2 sequences are SEHNR and FQNEAQ (reference sequence). The CDR3 region has the DNA TGTGCCAGCAGCCCCAATGGACAGGGAGCCGGGATCTTC. Residues: CASSPNGQGAGIF.

This clone appeared once. The gene calls are TRBV5-3 and TRBJ1-5; 7 bases agree with TRBD1. TRBV5-3 is sorted into the ORF group, with uncertain function. The V gene end was trimmed by 7 bases and the J gene end by 5 bases; junction bases not matched to a gene: 9. The CDR3 length is 14 residues. The CDR3 protein is CARPDRERDQPQHF. CDR3 nucleotide sequence: TGTGCCAGACCCGACAGGGAGAGAGATCAGCCCCAGCATTTT.

CDR3 residues: CASSSGFQETQYF. The CDR3 coding sequence is TGTGCCAGCAGTTCGGGTTTCCAAGAGACCCAGTACTTC. The chain couples TRBV28 to TRBJ2-5; D is unresolved. V was shortened by 4 bases and J by 1 base, with 7 bases between the two germline ends. CDR1 is MDHEN, CDR2 SYDVKM, per germline. The CDR3 has 13 residues.

V gene TRBV19 combines with J gene TRBJ2-2; D is ambiguous. This CDR3 contains 14 residues. The ends were cut back, 5 bases at V and 6 bases at J, with 13 bases in the middle. The germline CDR1 and CDR2 sequences are LNHDA and SQIVND (reference sequence). The chain's CDR3 is CASSPTGLAGELFF. For the CDR3, the DNA is TGTGCCAGTAGTCCAACCGGGTTAGCCGGGGAGCTGTTTTTT.

The J gene is TRBJ2-3, the V gene TRBV4-2; 9 bases are shared with TRBD2. This CDR3 is built from 16 residues. Per the germline V gene, CDR1 is LGHNA and CDR2 is YNFKEQ. V shed 4 bases, J shed 2 bases, and the junction held 7 bases outside the gene matches. CDR3 bases: TGTGCCAGCAGCCTATCTAGCGGGGAAAACACAGATACGCAGTATTTT. Protein: CASSLSSGENTDTQYF.

This chain uses TRBV5-1 with TRBJ2-1; the match to TRBD2 covers 8 bases. CDR1 SGHRS and CDR2 YFSETQ come from the germline V gene. The CDR3 covers 15 residues. With 0 bases clipped from V and 5 bases from J, the junction kept 4 bases outside the gene matches. CDR3 sequence: CASSLETSGNNEQFF. DNA for the CDR3: TGCGCCAGCAGCTTGGAAACTAGCGGAAACAATGAGCAGTTCTTC.

The CDR3 bases are TGTGCCAGCAGCTTAGCAGGGGTATTTTACGAGCAGTACTTC. Its translation: CASSLAGVFYEQYF. The chain uses TRBV7-9 and TRBJ2-7, with a tentative D call TRBD1 (5 bases). Trimming shortened V by 0 bases and J by 4 bases, and 10 bases separated the two germline ends. CDR1 is SEHNR, CDR2 FQNEAQ, per germline (reference sequence). This CDR3 region has 14 residues.

V and J are TRBV19 and TRBJ1-1; D not certain. Trimming left V 4 bases short and J 7 bases short, with 10 bases between. The CDR3 loop spans 12 amino acids. From germline, CDR1 is LNHDA and CDR2 SQIVND (reference sequence). The CDR3 loop is CASSRRGLEAFF. Written as DNA, the CDR3 is TGTGCCAGTAGTAGACGAGGGCTTGAAGCTTTCTTT.

Comment on this clone: This sample also contains other DNA sequences that code for the same CDR3. This chain joins TRBV6-1 and TRBJ1-5; weak D call: TRBD1 (5 bases). Looked up from germline, CDR1 is MNHNS and CDR2 is SASEGT. Between the trimmed V and J ends, which lost 6 bases and 4 bases, there was a span of 10 bases. The CDR3 runs 13 residues. CDR3 loop: CASRDRGNQPQHF. The CDR3 DNA sequence: TGTGCCAGCAGGGACCGGGGGAATCAGCCCCAGCATTTT.

CDR3 region: CASSIEVSAYNEQFF. The CDR3 bases are TGTGCCAGTAGTATTGAGGTTAGCGCTTACAATGAGCAGTTCTTC. This chain uses TRBV19 with TRBJ2-1, with D possibly being TRBD2 (5 bases). Germline V lookup: CDR1 LNHDA, CDR2 SQIVND (reference sequence). This CDR3 spans 15 amino acids. Trimming stripped 3 bases from V and 4 bases from J, with 13 bases between.

The chain combines TRBV5-1 with TRBJ2-2, with no clear D. The CDR3 loop spans 12 amino acids. Germline CDR1 reads SGHRS; CDR2 reads YFSETQ. The V gene lost 7 bases and the J gene lost 1 base, with 5 bases spanning the gap. CDR3 sequence reads: CASSRNTGELFF. The CDR3 DNA reads as TGCGCCAGCTCTAGGAACACCGGGGAGCTGTTTTTT.

The V gene is TRBV18, the J gene TRBJ2-7, with a tentative D call TRBD2 (8 bases). The length of the CDR3 is 14 residues. Germline lookup yields CDR1 KGHSH and CDR2 LQKENI. Trimming removed 3 bases from V and 5 bases from J, with 14 bases in between. The CDR3 coding sequence is TGTGCCAGCTCACCCGGGAGGGGGCAAAACGAGCAGTACTTC. Translating gives CASSPGRGQNEQYF.

The V gene is TRBV15, the J gene TRBJ2-1; possible D gene TRBD1, 5 bases. V was trimmed by 0 bases and J by 10 bases, leaving 7 bases between them. In germline, CDR1 is LNHNV, CDR2 YYDKDF (reference sequence). The length of the CDR3 is 12 residues. CDR3 coding DNA: TGTGCCACCAGCAGAGAGGGGCGGGAGCAGTTCTTC. It encodes CATSREGREQFF.

This clone was detected once. V usage is TRBV27 and J usage is TRBJ2-7; 8 bases agree with TRBD1. Germline-derived CDR1 and CDR2 are MNHEY and SMNVEV (reference sequence). The ends lost 6 bases at V and 3 bases at J; junction bases unmatched: 7. The CDR3 sequence is 14 residues long. The DNA of the CDR3 is TGTGCCAGCAGGAAGACAGGGGTGGGCTACGAGCAGTACTTC. It is translated as CASRKTGVGYEQYF.

This clone has only one observation. The chain has TRBV2 and TRBJ2-2, with TRBD2 matching over 7 bases. Germline CDR1 and CDR2: SNHLY and FYNNEI. This CDR3 has 17 residues. J lost 3 bases, V lost 2 bases, and 9 bases had no gene match. CDR3 sequence: CASSEFLAGRDTGELFF. The CDR3 nucleotides are TGTGCCAGCAGTGAATTTCTCGCAGGGAGGGACACCGGGGAGCTGTTTTTT. The complete variable domain, with remaining parts taken from reference TRBV2 and TRBJ2-2, reads EPEVTQTPSHQVTQMGQEVILRCVPISNHLYFYWYRQILGQKVEFLVSFYNNEISEKSEIFDDQFSVERPDGSNFTLKIRSTKLEDSAMYFCASSEFLAGRDTGELFFGEGSRLTVL.

The rearrangement links TRBV5-5 to TRBJ1-1; D might be TRBD1 (5 bases). This CDR3 comprises 13 residues. CDR1 SGHKS and CDR2 YYEKEE come from the germline V gene (reference sequence). The V end was cut by 3 bases, the J end by 7 bases, with 13 bases between. The CDR3 loop is CASSWGKGGEAFF. CDR3 sequence (DNA): TGTGCCAGCAGCTGGGGGAAGGGAGGTGAAGCTTTCTTT.

This chain connects TRBV6-5 to TRBJ2-7; TRBD2 aligns across 12 bases. CDR3 length: 15 residues. V trimming: 7 bases; J trimming: 3 bases; junction bases outside the gene matches: 7. Germline V gene lookup returns CDR1 MNHEY and CDR2 SVGAGI. CDR3 protein: CASTSGLAGFYEQYF. DNA of the CDR3: TGTGCCAGCACTTCCGGACTAGCGGGGTTCTACGAGCAGTACTTC.

This chain links TRBV29-1 with TRBJ1-2, with no clear D. This CDR3 spans 11 amino acids. CDR1 and CDR2 from the germline V gene are SQVTM and ANQGSEA. V lost 6 bases to trimming and J lost 6 bases, with 11 bases between them. CDR3 sequence reads: CSVGASDGYTF. CDR3 nucleotides: TGCAGCGTGGGCGCATCGGATGGCTACACCTTC.

The chain combines TRBV18 with TRBJ2-1; TRBD1 agrees at 8 bases. Germline loops: CDR1 KGHSH, CDR2 LQKENI. This CDR3 region has 16 residues. The V and J ends lost 3 bases and 4 bases, in that order; junction bases with no gene match: 8. The DNA of the CDR3 is TGTGCCAGCTCACCCCCCCGGCAGGGGGCTTACAATGAGCAGTTCTTC. It codes for CASSPPRQGAYNEQFF.

J is TRBJ1-5 and V is TRBV7-2; D remains unclear. The CDR3 is 15 amino acids. The V and J ends lost 5 bases and 7 bases respectively, with 18 bases between them. Germline assignment: CDR1 SGHTA and CDR2 FQGNSA. CDR3 coding DNA: TGTGCCAGCAGCCCCCGGGGAGGAGAGAGACAGCCCCAGCATTTT. Residues: CASSPRGGERQPQHF. The full variable domain, rest sourced from reference TRBV7-2 and TRBJ1-5, is GAGVSQSPSNKVTEKGKDVELRCDPISGHTALYWYRQSLGQGLEFLIYFQGNSAPDKSGLPSDRFSAERTGGSVSTLTIQRTQQEDSAVYLCASSPRGGERQPQHFGDGTRLSIL.

The rearrangement joins TRBV5-1 to TRBJ2-1, with 7 bases aligning to TRBD2. Germline V gives CDR1 SGHRS, CDR2 YFSETQ. J was trimmed by 5 bases and V by 4 bases; bases with no gene match: 9. The CDR3 extends over 15 amino acids. In DNA form, the CDR3 reads TGCGCCAGCAGCACTACCGCGGGAGTCCACAATGAGCAGTTCTTC. Translating it yields CASSTTAGVHNEQFF.